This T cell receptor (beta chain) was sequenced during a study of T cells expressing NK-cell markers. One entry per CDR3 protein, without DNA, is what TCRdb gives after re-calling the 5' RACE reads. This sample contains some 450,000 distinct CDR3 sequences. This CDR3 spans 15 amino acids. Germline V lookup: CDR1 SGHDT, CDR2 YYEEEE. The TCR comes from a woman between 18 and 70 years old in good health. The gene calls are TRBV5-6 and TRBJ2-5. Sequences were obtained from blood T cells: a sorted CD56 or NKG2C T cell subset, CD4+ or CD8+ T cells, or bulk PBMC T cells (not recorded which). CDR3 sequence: CASSFGNSRQETQYF.